This T cell receptor beta chain is from a study of OX40 agonist ivuxolimab in advanced cancers. Turning to the study itself: Cohort: around 79% men, mean age approximately 60, aged about 20 to 90. Under the entry rules, prior anti-PD-1, anti-PD-L1 or anti-CTLA-4 therapy was allowed, and roughly 41% had some. Partial responses were achieved by three patients, one with hepatocellular carcinoma and two with cutaneous melanoma. Study results and limitations: The authors did not determine the antigen specificity of the expanded peripheral T cells.

TCRdb's copy holds only in-frame clones and misses some; the assay was immunoSEQ multiplex PCR. The sample has tens of thousands of clones, 85% seen once; the top ten hold roughly 0.71%. From germline, CDR1 is MNHEY and CDR2 SMNVEV (reference sequence). V was clipped by 5 bases and J by 4 bases; unmatched bases: 11. CDR3 length: 16 amino acids. This clone was recorded only once. Its specificity is unknown. The chain recombines TRBV27 with TRBJ1-3, with 7 bases matching TRBD1. The clonotype comes from an adult with an advanced solid tumor such as melanoma, head and neck, liver or kidney cancer. The starting material was CD4+ or CD8+ T cells sorted from blood, obtained in a trial of the OX40 agonist ivuxolimab. The CDR3 loop reads CASSLTGTVLGNTIYF. CDR3 nucleotide sequence: TGTGCCAGCAGTCTGACCGGGACAGTACTCGGAAACACCATATATTTT.